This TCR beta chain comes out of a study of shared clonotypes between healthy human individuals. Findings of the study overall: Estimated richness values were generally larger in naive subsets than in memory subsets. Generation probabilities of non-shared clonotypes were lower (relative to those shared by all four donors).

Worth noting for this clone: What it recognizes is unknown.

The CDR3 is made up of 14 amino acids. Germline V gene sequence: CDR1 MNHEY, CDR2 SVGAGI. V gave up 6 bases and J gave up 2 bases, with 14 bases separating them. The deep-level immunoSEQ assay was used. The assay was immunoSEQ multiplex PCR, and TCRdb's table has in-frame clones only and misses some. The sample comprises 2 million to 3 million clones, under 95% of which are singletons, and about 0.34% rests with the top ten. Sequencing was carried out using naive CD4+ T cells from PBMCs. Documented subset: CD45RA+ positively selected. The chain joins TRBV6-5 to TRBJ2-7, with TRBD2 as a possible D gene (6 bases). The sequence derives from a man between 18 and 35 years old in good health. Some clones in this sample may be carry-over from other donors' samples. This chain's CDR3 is CASSSGSTPYEQYF. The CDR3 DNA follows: TGTGCCAGCAGCTCCGGGAGCACTCCCTACGAGCAGTACTTC.